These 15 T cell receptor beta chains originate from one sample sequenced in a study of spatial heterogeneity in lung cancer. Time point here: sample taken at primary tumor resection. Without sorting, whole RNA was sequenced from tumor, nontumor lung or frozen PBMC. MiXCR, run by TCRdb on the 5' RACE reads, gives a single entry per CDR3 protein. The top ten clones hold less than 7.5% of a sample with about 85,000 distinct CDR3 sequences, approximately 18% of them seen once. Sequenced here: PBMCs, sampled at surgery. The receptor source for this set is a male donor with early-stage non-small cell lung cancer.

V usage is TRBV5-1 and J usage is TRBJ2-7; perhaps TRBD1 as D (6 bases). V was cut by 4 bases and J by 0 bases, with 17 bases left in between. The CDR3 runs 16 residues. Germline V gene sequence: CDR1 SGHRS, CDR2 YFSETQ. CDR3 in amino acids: CASSRLWTADSYEQYF. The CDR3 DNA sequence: TGCGCCAGCAGCCGGTTGTGGACAGCGGACTCCTACGAGCAGTACTTC. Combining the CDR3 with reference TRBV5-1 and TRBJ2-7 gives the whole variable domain KAGVTQTPRYLIKTRGQQVTLSCSPISGHRSVSWYQQTPGQGLQFLFEYFSETQRNKGNFPGRFSGRQFSNSRSEMNVSTLELGDSALYLCASSRLWTADSYEQYFGPGTRLTVT.

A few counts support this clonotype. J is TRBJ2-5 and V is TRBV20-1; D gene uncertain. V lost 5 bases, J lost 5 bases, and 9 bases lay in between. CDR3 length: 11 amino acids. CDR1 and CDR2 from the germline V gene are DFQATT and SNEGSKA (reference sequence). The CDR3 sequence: CSAPGRETQYF. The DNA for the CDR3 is TGCAGTGCTCCGGGCAGGGAGACCCAGTACTTC.

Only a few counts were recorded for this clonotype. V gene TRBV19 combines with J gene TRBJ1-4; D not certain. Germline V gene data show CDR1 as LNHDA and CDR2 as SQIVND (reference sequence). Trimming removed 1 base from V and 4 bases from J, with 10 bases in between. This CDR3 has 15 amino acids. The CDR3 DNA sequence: TGTGCCAGTAGTATAGTGGCAGGCCTTAATGAAAAACTGTTTTTT. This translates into CASSIVAGLNEKLFF.

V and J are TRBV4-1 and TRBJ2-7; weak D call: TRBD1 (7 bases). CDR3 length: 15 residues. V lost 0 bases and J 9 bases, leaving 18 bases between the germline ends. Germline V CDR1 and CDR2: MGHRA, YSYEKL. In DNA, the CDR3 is TGCGCCAGCAGCCAAGATAACGCAGGGGGGCCGGGGCAGTACTTC. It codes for CASSQDNAGGPGQYF.

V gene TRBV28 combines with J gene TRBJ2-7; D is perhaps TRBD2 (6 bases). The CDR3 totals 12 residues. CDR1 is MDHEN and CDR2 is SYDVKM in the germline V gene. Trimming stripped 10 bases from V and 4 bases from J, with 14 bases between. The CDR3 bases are TGTGCCACCGGGACGGGAGAGTACGAGCAGTACTTC. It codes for CATGTGEYEQYF.

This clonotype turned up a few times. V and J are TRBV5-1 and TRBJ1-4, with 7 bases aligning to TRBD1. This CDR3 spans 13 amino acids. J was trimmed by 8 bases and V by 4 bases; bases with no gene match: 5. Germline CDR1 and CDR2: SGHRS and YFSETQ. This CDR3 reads CASSTQGMEKLFF. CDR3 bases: TGCGCCAGCAGCACACAGGGGATGGAAAAACTGTTTTTT. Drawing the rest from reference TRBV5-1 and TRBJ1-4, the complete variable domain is KAGVTQTPRYLIKTRGQQVTLSCSPISGHRSVSWYQQTPGQGLQFLFEYFSETQRNKGNFPGRFSGRQFSNSRSEMNVSTLELGDSALYLCASSTQGMEKLFFGSGTQLSVL.

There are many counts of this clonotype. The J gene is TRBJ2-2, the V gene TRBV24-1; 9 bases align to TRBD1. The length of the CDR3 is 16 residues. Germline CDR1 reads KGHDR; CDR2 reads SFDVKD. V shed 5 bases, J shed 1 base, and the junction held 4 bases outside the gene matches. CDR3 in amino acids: CATSVPGQGNTGELFF. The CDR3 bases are TGTGCCACCAGTGTACCGGGACAGGGGAACACCGGGGAGCTGTTTTTT.

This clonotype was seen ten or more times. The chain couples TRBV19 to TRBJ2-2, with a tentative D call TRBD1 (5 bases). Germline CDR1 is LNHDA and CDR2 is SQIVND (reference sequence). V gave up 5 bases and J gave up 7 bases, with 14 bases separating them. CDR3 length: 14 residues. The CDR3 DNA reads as TGTGCCAGTAGTCCTCTCAGGGTAGGCGGGGAGCTGTTTTTT. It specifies CASSPLRVGGELFF. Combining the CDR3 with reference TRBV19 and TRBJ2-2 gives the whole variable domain DGGITQSPKYLFRKEGQNVTLSCEQNLNHDAMYWYRQDPGQGLRLIYYSQIVNDFQKGDIAEGYSVSREKKESFPLTVTSAQKNPTAFYLCASSPLRVGGELFFGEGSRLTVL.

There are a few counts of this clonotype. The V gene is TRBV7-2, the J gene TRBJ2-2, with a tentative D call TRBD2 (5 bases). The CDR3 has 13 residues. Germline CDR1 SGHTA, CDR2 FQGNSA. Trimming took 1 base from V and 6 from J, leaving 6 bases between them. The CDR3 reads CASSLVGAGELFF. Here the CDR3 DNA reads TGTGCCAGCAGCTTAGTGGGAGCCGGGGAGCTGTTTTTT.

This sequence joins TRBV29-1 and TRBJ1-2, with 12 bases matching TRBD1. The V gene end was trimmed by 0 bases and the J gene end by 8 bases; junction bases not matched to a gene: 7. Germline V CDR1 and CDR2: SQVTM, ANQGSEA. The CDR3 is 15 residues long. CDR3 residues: CSVEEGTGGKNGYTF. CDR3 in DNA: TGCAGCGTTGAAGAGGGGACAGGGGGCAAGAACGGCTACACCTTC.

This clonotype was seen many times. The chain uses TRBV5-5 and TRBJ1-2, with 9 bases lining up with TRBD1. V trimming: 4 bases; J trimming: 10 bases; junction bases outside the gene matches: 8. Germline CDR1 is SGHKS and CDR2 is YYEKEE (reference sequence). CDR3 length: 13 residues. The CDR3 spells CASSLAGQGTYTF. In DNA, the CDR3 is TGTGCCAGCAGCCTGGCTGGACAGGGGACCTACACCTTC.

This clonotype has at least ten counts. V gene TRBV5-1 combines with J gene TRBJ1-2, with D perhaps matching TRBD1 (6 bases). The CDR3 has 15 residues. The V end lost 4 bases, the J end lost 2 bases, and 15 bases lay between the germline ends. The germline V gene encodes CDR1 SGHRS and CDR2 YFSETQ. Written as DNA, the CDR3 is TGCGCCAGCAGCCGCGGACAGACCACAAACTATGGCTACACCTTC. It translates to CASSRGQTTNYGYTF.

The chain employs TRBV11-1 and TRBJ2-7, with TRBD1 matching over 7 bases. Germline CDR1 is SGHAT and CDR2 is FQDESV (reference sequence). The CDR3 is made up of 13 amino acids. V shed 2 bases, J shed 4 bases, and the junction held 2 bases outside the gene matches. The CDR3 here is CASSLQGEYEQYF. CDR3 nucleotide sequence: TGTGCCAGCAGCTTACAGGGGGAGTACGAGCAGTACTTC. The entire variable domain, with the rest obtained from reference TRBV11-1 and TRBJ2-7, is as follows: EAEVAQSPRYKITEKSQAVAFWCDPISGHATLYWYRQILGQGPELLVQFQDESVVDDSQLPKDRFSAERLKGVDSTLKIQPAELGDSAMYLCASSLQGEYEQYFGPGTRLTVT.

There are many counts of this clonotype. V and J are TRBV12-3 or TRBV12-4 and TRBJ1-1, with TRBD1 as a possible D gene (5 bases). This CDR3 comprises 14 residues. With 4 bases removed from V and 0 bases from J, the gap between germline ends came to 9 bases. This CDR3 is CASSSGTVNTEAFF. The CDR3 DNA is TGTGCCAGCAGTTCCGGGACTGTGAACACTGAAGCTTTCTTT.

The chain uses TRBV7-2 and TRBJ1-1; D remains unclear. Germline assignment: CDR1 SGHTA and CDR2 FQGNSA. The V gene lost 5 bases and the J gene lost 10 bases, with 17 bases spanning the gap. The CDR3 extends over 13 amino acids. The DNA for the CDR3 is TGTGCCAGCAGCCTCCCCGAGGCCCCGAGAGCTTTCTTT. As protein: CASSLPEAPRAFF.